A single sample gave rise to the 7 T cell receptor beta chains below, sequenced in a study of PD-1 blockade in classical Hodgkin lymphoma. Every one of the patients relapsed after autologous stem cell transplantation (brentuximab vedotin exposure was variable). Researchers report purifying CD4+ T cells from thawed PBMCs by magnetic negative selection. Profiled with immunoSEQ multiplex PCR; TCRdb holds only in-frame clones, not every one. This table has 4,200 or so clones, roughly 89% appearing once. Sample: CD4+ T cells from blood, taken at baseline. The receptors derive from a human donor with classical Hodgkin lymphoma.

The chain couples TRBV19 to TRBJ2-4; the D gene is possibly TRBD1 (6 bases). This CDR3 spans 16 amino acids. V lost 7 bases to trimming and J lost 0 bases, with 16 bases between them. CDR1 is LNHDA, CDR2 SQIVND, per germline (reference sequence). CDR3 nucleotide sequence: TGTGCCAGTACCCCACGACAGGTCCAAGCCAAAAACATTCAGTACTTC. Encoded protein: CASTPRQVQAKNIQYF.

The gene calls are TRBV19 and TRBJ1-2; 12 bases fit TRBD1. V gave up 4 bases and J gave up 7 bases; unmatched junction bases: 10. This CDR3 is 16 amino acids long. Germline CDR1 LNHDA, CDR2 SQIVND (reference sequence). The CDR3 loop reads CASSRSGTGGAGGYTF. CDR3 bases: TGTGCCAGTAGTAGGTCCGGGACAGGGGGCGCCGGTGGCTACACCTTC.

The chain links TRBV25-1 to TRBJ2-2; no reliable D call. CDR3 length: 14 residues. Germline CDR1 reads MGHDK; CDR2 reads SYGVNS. Trimming shortened V by 1 base and J by 4 bases, and 7 bases separated the two germline ends. The CDR3 protein is CASSESRTTGELFF. The DNA of the CDR3 is TGTGCCAGCAGTGAATCTAGGACCACCGGGGAGCTGTTTTTT.

The chain has TRBV7-6 and TRBJ2-1; D perhaps matches TRBD2 (7 bases). V lost 5 bases and J lost 7, with 18 bases in between. The CDR3 covers 15 residues. The germline gives CDR1 SGHVS, CDR2 FNYEAQ. CDR3 loop: CASSSGTGGRNEQFF. CDR3 DNA: TGTGCCAGCAGCAGCGGGACGGGGGGCCGGAATGAGCAGTTCTTC.

CDR3 residues: CASSPRGLVAKNIQYF. The CDR3 nucleotides read TGTGCCAGCAGTCCACGGGGACTAGTAGCCAAAAACATTCAGTACTTC. The rearrangement uses TRBV7-9 and TRBJ2-4, with TRBD2 matching 8 bases. Germline V gene sequence: CDR1 SEHNR, CDR2 FQNEAQ (reference sequence). Trimming cost V 6 bases and J 0 bases; bases outside gene matches: 7. This CDR3 has 16 residues. Supplemented by reference TRBV7-9 and TRBJ2-4, the full variable domain reads DTGVSQNPRHKITKRGQNVTFRCDPISEHNRLYWYRQTLGQGPEFLTYFQNEAQLEKSRLLSDRFSAERPKGSFSTLEIQRTEQGDSAMYLCASSPRGLVAKNIQYFGAGTRLSVL.

The V gene is TRBV5-1, the J gene TRBJ2-7; possible D gene TRBD2, 6 bases. V gave up 2 bases and J gave up 0 bases, with 21 bases separating them. The germline V gene encodes CDR1 SGHRS and CDR2 YFSETQ. The CDR3 sequence is 18 residues long. CDR3 loop: CASSFTSTLTRSSYEQYF. Here the CDR3 DNA reads TGCGCCAGCAGCTTTACTTCCACCCTGACTAGGAGCTCCTACGAGCAGTACTTC.

This rearrangement joins TRBV5-1 to TRBJ2-3; 9 bases line up with TRBD1. The CDR3 loop spans 14 amino acids. With V trimmed by 3 bases and J by 3 bases, 2 bases remained unmatched. Germline V CDR1 and CDR2: SGHRS, YFSETQ. The chain's CDR3 is CASSSTGGTDTQYF. In nucleotides, the CDR3 is TGCGCCAGCAGCTCGACAGGGGGAACAGATACGCAGTATTTT. Combining the CDR3 with reference TRBV5-1 and TRBJ2-3 gives the whole variable domain KAGVTQTPRYLIKTRGQQVTLSCSPISGHRSVSWYQQTPGQGLQFLFEYFSETQRNKGNFPGRFSGRQFSNSRSEMNVSTLELGDSALYLCASSSTGGTDTQYFGPGTRLTVL.